The 17 T cell receptor beta chains given below trace back to one sample, sequenced in a study of blood T cell repertoires in COVID-19. Only in-frame clones appear in the TCRdb table, and some are missing; sequencing was by immunoSEQ multiplex PCR. This sample has 300,000 to 450,000 clones, with more than 70% found just once. The sample comprised PBMCs or T cells enriched from blood (not recorded which). The receptors originated from a man in his thirties or forties who had recovered from COVID-19.

The rearrangement joins TRBV7-9 to TRBJ1-2, with 7 nucleotides matching TRBD1. The CDR3 extends over 13 amino acids. Trimming cost V 6 bases and J 1 base; bases outside gene matches: 2. From germline, CDR1 is SEHNR and CDR2 FQNEAQ (reference sequence). The CDR3 nucleotides are TGTGCCAGCAGAGGGGACAGTAACTATGGCTACACCTTC. Translation: CASRGDSNYGYTF.

The rearrangement links TRBV5-5 to TRBJ2-5, with 7 bases aligning to TRBD2. Looked up from germline, CDR1 is SGHKS and CDR2 is YYEKEE (reference sequence). The CDR3 totals 15 residues. With V trimmed by 3 bases and J by 2 bases, 7 bases remained unmatched. The CDR3 sequence is CASSWARGVQETQYF. The CDR3, as DNA: TGTGCCAGCAGCTGGGCCCGGGGGGTACAAGAGACCCAGTACTTC.

The chain carries TRBV5-1 and TRBJ2-3, with 7 bases matching TRBD1. This CDR3 contains 15 residues. Germline CDR1 SGHRS, CDR2 YFSETQ. V shed 0 bases, J shed 2 bases, and the junction held 3 bases outside the gene matches. CDR3: CASSLGQGYTDTQYF. The CDR3 nucleotides read TGCGCCAGCAGCTTGGGACAGGGATACACAGATACGCAGTATTTT.

This clone has more than one count but fewer than ten. The CDR3 sequence is CASSQEGGMAGNTIYF. In nucleotides, the CDR3 is TGCGCCAGCAGCCAAGAGGGGGGTATGGCCGGAAACACCATATATTTT. V is TRBV4-1 and J is TRBJ1-3, with D perhaps TRBD1 (5 bases). The ends were cut back, 0 bases at V and 4 bases at J, with 13 bases in the middle. Germline V CDR1 and CDR2: MGHRA, YSYEKL. The CDR3 consists of 16 residues.

V and J are TRBV7-9 and TRBJ1-1, with 8 bases that match TRBD1. This CDR3 region has 14 residues. Per germline, CDR1 SEHNR and CDR2 FQNEAQ (reference sequence). V was pared by 5 bases and J by 7 bases, with 9 bases of the junction left unmatched. The DNA for the CDR3 is TGTGCCAGCAGCCTCCGTGCAGGGGGCTATGAAGCTTTCTTT. It codes for CASSLRAGGYEAFF.

The gene calls are TRBV15 and TRBJ1-4, with D uncertain. CDR1 and CDR2 (germline): LNHNV, YYDKDF (reference sequence). The length of the CDR3 is 13 residues. V shed 5 bases and J shed 4 bases, with 8 bases lying between them. The CDR3 nucleotides are TGTGCCACCAGCCTTAGGAGTAATGAAAAACTGTTTTTT. The encoded protein is CATSLRSNEKLFF.

The chain links TRBV6-1 to TRBJ2-7; D is perhaps TRBD1 (5 bases). Germline assignment: CDR1 MNHNS and CDR2 SASEGT. Trimming took off 2 bases at V and 2 bases at J, with 13 bases between the two ends. The CDR3 length is 15 residues. The CDR3 region has the DNA TGTGCCAGCAGTGAAAGGGTCCAGGGTACCTACGAGCAGTACTTC. It translates to CASSERVQGTYEQYF.

This clone appeared once. CDR3 sequence: CASSQEGNRWASRIGDTQYF. The CDR3 bases are TGTGCCAGCAGCCAGGAAGGAAATAGGTGGGCCTCACGCATAGGAGATACGCAGTATTTT. The chain carries TRBV4-2 and TRBJ2-3; D gene uncertain. The CDR3 has 20 residues. In germline, CDR1 is LGHNA, CDR2 YNFKEQ. V was cut by 3 bases and J by 5 bases, with 30 bases left in between.

The chain joins TRBV18 to TRBJ2-2; 7 bases align to TRBD2. The CDR3 extends over 14 amino acids. V was clipped by 4 bases and J by 6 bases; unmatched bases: 5. The germline gives CDR1 KGHSH, CDR2 LQKENI. The CDR3 reads CASSQLREAGELFF. The CDR3, as DNA: TGTGCCAGCTCACAACTCCGGGAGGCCGGGGAGCTGTTTTTT.

The chain carries TRBV5-6 and TRBJ2-5; D unclear. CDR3 length: 12 residues. With 1 base removed from V and 5 bases from J, the gap between germline ends came to 6 bases. The germline gives CDR1 SGHDT, CDR2 YYEEEE. For the CDR3, the DNA is TGTGCCAGCAGCTTGCCCCCGGAGACCCAGTACTTC. Translated, it gives CASSLPPETQYF. The whole variable domain, remainder taken from reference TRBV5-6 and TRBJ2-5, is DAGVTQSPTHLIKTRGQQVTLRCSPKSGHDTVSWYQQALGQGPQFIFQYYEEEERQRGNFPDRFSGHQFPNYSSELNVNALLLGDSALYLCASSLPPETQYFGPGTRLLVL.

The chain joins TRBV7-9 to TRBJ2-5, with D tentatively TRBD2 (6 bases). Looked up from germline, CDR1 is SEHNR and CDR2 is FQNEAQ (reference sequence). The V end lost 5 bases, the J end lost 4 bases, and 14 bases lay between the germline ends. The CDR3 extends over 14 amino acids. The CDR3 DNA is TGTGCCAGCAGCATGAGCGGGTGGATAGAGACCCAGTACTTC. Its protein product is CASSMSGWIETQYF. The full variable domain, completed using reference TRBV7-9 and TRBJ2-5, is DTGVSQNPRHKITKRGQNVTFRCDPISEHNRLYWYRQTLGQGPEFLTYFQNEAQLEKSRLLSDRFSAERPKGSFSTLEIQRTEQGDSAMYLCASSMSGWIETQYFGPGTRLLVL.

The rearrangement joins TRBV2 to TRBJ2-7; 7 bases fit TRBD1. Trimming cost V 8 bases and J 3 bases; bases outside gene matches: 7. Germline V gene lookup returns CDR1 SNHLY and CDR2 FYNNEI. The CDR3 consists of 13 residues. The CDR3 DNA sequence: TGTGCCAGCGTATGGTCAGGGGGCTACGAGCAGTACTTC. The encoded protein is CASVWSGGYEQYF.

The chain employs TRBV7-9 and TRBJ1-1; a weak D match, TRBD1 (5 bases). Per the germline V gene, CDR1 is SEHNR and CDR2 is FQNEAQ (reference sequence). V was cut by 3 bases and J by 6 bases, with 20 bases left in between. The CDR3 is made up of 16 amino acids. CDR3 in DNA: TGTGCCAGCAGCTTGAGGGTTTGGGGGGATAAGGCTGAAGCTTTCTTT. Its translation: CASSLRVWGDKAEAFF.

The rearrangement links TRBV7-3 to TRBJ1-5; 9 positions match TRBD1. The CDR3 loop spans 14 amino acids. Germline CDR1 and CDR2: SGHTA and FQGTGA. V dropped 7 bases and J dropped 6; count of bases not matched to a gene: 7. The CDR3 spells CASILQGAGQPQHF. Here the CDR3 DNA reads TGTGCCAGCATCCTACAGGGGGCCGGTCAGCCCCAGCATTTT.

V gene TRBV3-1 (or the pseudogene TRBV3-2) combines with J gene TRBJ2-2, with a tentative D call TRBD1 (6 bases). V was pared by 1 base and J by 4 bases, with 19 bases between. Per germline, CDR1 LGHDT and CDR2 YNNKEL (reference sequence). This CDR3 spans 18 amino acids. CDR3: CASSQVPSAGAFTGELFF. The CDR3 nucleotides read TGTGCCAGCAGCCAAGTTCCTTCGGCAGGGGCTTTCACCGGGGAGCTGTTTTTT.

The rearrangement uses TRBV30 and TRBJ1-4; TRBD1 might be the D (5 bases). Trimming took 3 bases from V and 8 from J, leaving 16 bases between them. Per germline, CDR1 GTSNPN and CDR2 SVGIG (reference sequence). The CDR3 has 14 residues. CDR3 sequence (DNA): TGTGCCTGGAGAGAGGACATGGGATTGGAAAAACTGTTTTTT. It translates to CAWREDMGLEKLFF.

V is TRBV5-6 and J is TRBJ2-2; D uncertain. Germline V gene sequence: CDR1 SGHDT, CDR2 YYEEEE. The CDR3 loop spans 13 amino acids. Trimming shortened V by 0 bases and J by 2 bases, and 2 bases separated the two germline ends. Written as DNA, the CDR3 is TGTGCCAGCAGCTTGGTAAACACCGGGGAGCTGTTTTTT. This translates into CASSLVNTGELFF.